This passage covers 12 T cell receptor beta chains from one sample sequenced in a study of blood T cells in healthy people across ages. Combining a sample-barcoded 5' primer with a J-beta primer mix, a second PCR ran for 7 to 11 cycles. MiXCR, run by TCRdb on the 5' RACE reads, gives a single entry per CDR3 protein. Of hundreds of thousands of distinct CDR3 sequences detected, roughly 49% appear once; the ten largest clones hold roughly a third. The specimen sequenced was blood. These receptors came from a woman in her sixties in good health.

The chain employs TRBV9 and TRBJ1-2; maybe TRBD1 (6 bases). There are 15 residues in the CDR3. V was trimmed by 2 bases and J by 3 bases, leaving 14 bases between them. CDR1 and CDR2 from the germline V gene are SGDLS and YYNGEE. The DNA of the CDR3 is TGTGCCAGCAGCGTGGGGGGCAGGGCTGACTATGGCTACACCTTC. Its translation is CASSVGGRADYGYTF.

In its sample, this clonotype was seen a few times. The chain uses TRBV5-1 and TRBJ2-4; tentative D call: TRBD2 (5 bases). This CDR3 has 12 residues. With 1 base removed from V and 10 bases from J, the gap between germline ends came to 9 bases. From germline, CDR1 is SGHRS and CDR2 YFSETQ. CDR3 region: CASSLSGKIQYF. As DNA, the CDR3 is TGCGCCAGCAGCTTGTCGGGGAAGATTCAGTACTTC.

This clonotype was found a few times. The V gene is TRBV28, the J gene TRBJ2-5, with 9 bases matching TRBD2. Germline values: CDR1 MDHEN, CDR2 SYDVKM. The CDR3 sequence is 15 residues long. The V and J ends lost 5 bases and 0 bases, in that order; junction bases with no gene match: 4. CDR3 amino acids: CASSPLAGNQETQYF. In DNA, the CDR3 is TGTGCCAGCAGTCCCCTAGCGGGAAACCAAGAGACCCAGTACTTC.

This clonotype was picked up a small number of times. The chain links TRBV9 to TRBJ2-4; no clear D. Per the germline V gene, CDR1 is SGDLS and CDR2 is YYNGEE. With 0 bases removed from V and 8 bases from J, the gap between germline ends came to 9 bases. CDR3 size: 13 residues. CDR3 DNA sequence: TGTGCCAGCAGCGTAGATTCCCCACACATTCAGTACTTC. This encodes CASSVDSPHIQYF. The full variable domain, rest sourced from reference TRBV9 and TRBJ2-4, is DSGVTQTPKHLITATGQRVTLRCSPRSGDLSVYWYQQSLDQGLQFLIQYYNGEERAKGNILERFSAQQFPDLHSELNLSSLELGDSALYFCASSVDSPHIQYFGAGTRLSVL.

This sequence joins TRBV2 and TRBJ1-5, with D unresolved. V dropped 6 bases and J dropped 1 base, with 7 bases sitting between them. CDR3 length: 13 amino acids. The germline V gene encodes CDR1 SNHLY and CDR2 FYNNEI. The CDR3, as DNA: TGTGCCAGCAGAGAGGACAGCAATCAGCCCCAGCATTTT. Translated: CASREDSNQPQHF. The variable domain in full, completed from reference TRBV2 and TRBJ1-5, reads EPEVTQTPSHQVTQMGQEVILRCVPISNHLYFYWYRQILGQKVEFLVSFYNNEISEKSEIFDDQFSVERPDGSNFTLKIRSTKLEDSAMYFCASREDSNQPQHFGDGTRLSIL.

This clonotype came up a few times. The J gene is TRBJ2-3, the V gene TRBV7-2, with 12 positions matching TRBD2. The length of the CDR3 is 17 residues. Germline V gene lookup returns CDR1 SGHTA and CDR2 FQGNSA. Unmatched junction bases numbered 10, after V lost 5 bases and J lost 4 bases. The CDR3 coding sequence is TGTGCCAGCAGCGTCTCCGGGACTAGCGGGTGGGCAGATACGCAGTATTTT. Its translation: CASSVSGTSGWADTQYF. The variable domain in full, with the rest retrieved from reference TRBV7-2 and TRBJ2-3, is GAGVSQSPSNKVTEKGKDVELRCDPISGHTALYWYRQSLGQGLEFLIYFQGNSAPDKSGLPSDRFSAERTGGSVSTLTIQRTQQEDSAVYLCASSVSGTSGWADTQYFGPGTRLTVL.

This rearrangement joins TRBV29-1 to TRBJ2-2; TRBD2 aligns across 9 bases. Germline V gene data show CDR1 as SQVTM and CDR2 as ANQGSEA. With V trimmed by 5 bases and J by 5 bases, 3 bases remained unmatched. The CDR3 totals 13 residues. The CDR3 here is CSVLAGRTGELFF. In nucleotides, the CDR3 is TGCAGCGTTCTAGCGGGAAGGACCGGGGAGCTGTTTTTT.

This clonotype showed up just a few times. CDR3 sequence (DNA): TGTGCCAGCAGCGCTGCCCTCGGTCCTAGTCAGTACAATGAGCAGTTCTTC. Protein: CASSAALGPSQYNEQFF. This chain connects TRBV9 to TRBJ2-1; D not resolved. The CDR3 is 17 amino acids. Germline values: CDR1 SGDLS, CDR2 YYNGEE. The V and J ends lost 3 bases and 4 bases respectively, with 20 bases between them.

The J gene is TRBJ2-1, the V gene TRBV29-1; TRBD2 aligns across 16 bases. The V gene's germline CDR1 is SQVTM and CDR2 ANQGSEA. The CDR3 is 15 amino acids. V trimming: 8 bases; J trimming: 5 bases; junction bases outside the gene matches: 6. CDR3 residues: CSLTGLAGGNNEQFF. The CDR3 DNA sequence: TGCAGCTTAACGGGACTAGCGGGAGGGAACAATGAGCAGTTCTTC.

This clonotype occurred a few times. The chain carries TRBV10-3 and TRBJ2-1, with D possibly being TRBD1 (5 bases). Germline V CDR1 and CDR2: ENHRY, SYGVKD. The CDR3 contains 15 residues. The germline V and J ends were trimmed by 0 bases and 5 bases, with 11 bases remaining between them. The CDR3 loop reads CAISESTRADNEQFF. Here the CDR3 DNA reads TGTGCCATCAGTGAGTCCACCAGGGCGGACAATGAGCAGTTCTTC.

The rearrangement links TRBV28 to TRBJ2-5; TRBD1 agrees at 8 bases. V shed 6 bases, J shed 11 bases, and the junction held 20 bases outside the gene matches. From germline, CDR1 is MDHEN and CDR2 SYDVKM. CDR3 length: 16 amino acids. As DNA, the CDR3 is TGTGCCAGCAGCTATCCGAGAACAGGGGGGCACAATGAGCAGTACTTC. The encoded protein is CASSYPRTGGHNEQYF.

This chain uses TRBV4-1 with TRBJ2-1; D unresolved. V gave up 4 bases and J gave up 8 bases, with 12 bases separating them. The length of the CDR3 is 13 residues. Per the germline V gene, CDR1 is MGHRA and CDR2 is YSYEKL. CDR3 DNA sequence: TGCGCCAGCAGCCGGAGTACAGACGATGAGCAGTTCTTC. Translation: CASSRSTDDEQFF.